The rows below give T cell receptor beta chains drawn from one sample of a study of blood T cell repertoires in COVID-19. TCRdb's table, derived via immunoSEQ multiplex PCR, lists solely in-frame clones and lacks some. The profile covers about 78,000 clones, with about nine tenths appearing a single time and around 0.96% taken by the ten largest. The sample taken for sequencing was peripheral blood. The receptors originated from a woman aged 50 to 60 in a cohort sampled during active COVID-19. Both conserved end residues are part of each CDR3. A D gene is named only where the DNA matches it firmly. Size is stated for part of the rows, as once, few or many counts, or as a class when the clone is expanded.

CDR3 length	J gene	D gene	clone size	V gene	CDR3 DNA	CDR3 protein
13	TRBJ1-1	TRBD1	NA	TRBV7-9	TGTGCCAGCAGCTTAGGACAGGGCACTGAAGCTTTCTTT	CASSLGQGTEAFF
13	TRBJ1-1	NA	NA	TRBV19	TGTGCCAGTAGTGAGGGACTAAACACTGAAGCTTTCTTT	CASSEGLNTEAFF
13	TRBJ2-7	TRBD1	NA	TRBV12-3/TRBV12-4	TGTGCCAGCAGTTCGGACAGGGTGAACGAGCAGTACTTC	CASSSDRVNEQYF
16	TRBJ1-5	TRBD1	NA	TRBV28	TGTGCCAGCAGTGTAGTGACAGGGGGCGCTTATCAGCCCCAGCATTTT	CASSVVTGGAYQPQHF
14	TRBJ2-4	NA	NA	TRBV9	TGTGCCAGCAGCGTAGAGGGACTTGAGGGCATTCAGTACTTC	CASSVEGLEGIQYF
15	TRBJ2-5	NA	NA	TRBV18	TGTGCCAGCTCACCACGCGGATCCTTCCAAGAGACCCAGTACTTC	CASSPRGSFQETQYF
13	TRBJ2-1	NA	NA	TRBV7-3	TGTGCCAGCAGCCCGGACTCCCCGGGTGAGCAGTTCTTC	CASSPDSPGEQFF
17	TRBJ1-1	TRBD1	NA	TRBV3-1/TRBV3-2	TGTGCCAGCAGCCAATGGACAGGGAGGAGGTGGAACACTGAAGCTTTCTTT	CASSQWTGRRWNTEAFF
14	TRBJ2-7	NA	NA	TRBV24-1	TGTGCCACCAGTGAACCCGGACAGCTGAACGAGCAGTACTTC	CATSEPGQLNEQYF
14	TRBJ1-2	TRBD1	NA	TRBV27	TGTGCCAGCAGTTTATCGTGGGACAGCTATGGCTACACCTTC	CASSLSWDSYGYTF
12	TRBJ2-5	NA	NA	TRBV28	TGTGCCAGCAGTTCGGTCGTCGAGACCCAGTACTTC	CASSSVVETQYF
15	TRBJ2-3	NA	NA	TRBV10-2	TGCGCCAGCAGTGACTCTAGCCCCGGCGCAGATACGCAGTATTTT	CASSDSSPGADTQYF
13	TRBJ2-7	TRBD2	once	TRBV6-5	TGTGCCAGCAGTCGGGGGGGACCCTACGAGCAGTACTTC	CASSRGGPYEQYF
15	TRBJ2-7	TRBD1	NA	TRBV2	TGTGCCAGCAGTGACCGGGCAGGGGGTCCCTACGAGCAGTACTTC	CASSDRAGGPYEQYF
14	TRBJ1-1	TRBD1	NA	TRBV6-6	TGTGCCAGCAGTACACAGGGGAGGAACACTGAAGCTTTCTTT	CASSTQGRNTEAFF
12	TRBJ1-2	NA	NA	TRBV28	TGTGCCAGCAGCCAGGCTGTCTATGGCTACACCTTC	CASSQAVYGYTF
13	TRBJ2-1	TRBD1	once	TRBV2	TGTGCCAGACAGGGGGCGCGGGGCAATGAGCAGTTCTTC	CARQGARGNEQFF
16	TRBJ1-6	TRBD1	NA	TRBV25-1	TGTGCCAGCAGTCCTTCGGGACAGGGTATTAATTCACCCCTCCACTTT	CASSPSGQGINSPLHF
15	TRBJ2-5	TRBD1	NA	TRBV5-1	TGCGCCAGCAGCTGGAGGACAGGGGTGGAAGAGACCCAGTACTTC	CASSWRTGVEETQYF
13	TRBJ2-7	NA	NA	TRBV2	TGTGCCAGCAGTGTGCCACTCCTCTACGAGCAGTACTTC	CASSVPLLYEQYF
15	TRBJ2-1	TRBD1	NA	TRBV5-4	TGTGCCAGCAGCTACCCGGGACAGGGAAGGAATGAGCAGTTCTTC	CASSYPGQGRNEQFF
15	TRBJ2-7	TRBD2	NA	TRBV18	TGTGCCAGCTCACCTGGGACTAGCGCCGTCTACGAGCAGTACTTC	CASSPGTSAVYEQYF
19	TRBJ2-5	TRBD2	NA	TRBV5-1	TGCGCCAGCAGCGCCCGGACGAAAGGACTAGCGGATACCCTTCAGACCCAGTACTTC	CASSARTKGLADTLQTQYF
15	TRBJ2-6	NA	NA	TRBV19	TGTGCCAGTAGTAATAGGGGCTCTGGGGCCAACGTCCTGACTTTC	CASSNRGSGANVLTF
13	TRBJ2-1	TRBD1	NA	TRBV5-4	TGTGCCAGCAGCTTGCAGGGGGCGGATGAGCAGTTCTTC	CASSLQGADEQFF
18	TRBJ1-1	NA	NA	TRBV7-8	TGTGCCAGCAGCCGAAGGGGGGGCCGAGTAATTGTGAGCACTGAAGCTTTCTTT	CASSRRGGRVIVSTEAFF
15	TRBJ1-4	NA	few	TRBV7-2	TGTGCCAGCAGCTTAGTCAAGGAGGTTGAAGAAAAACTGTTTTTT	CASSLVKEVEEKLFF
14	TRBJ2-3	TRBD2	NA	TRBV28	TGTGCCAGCAGCACTACTACTAGCGGGAGGGAGCGGTATTTT	CASSTTTSGRERYF
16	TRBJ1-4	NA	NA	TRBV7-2	TGTGCCAGCAGCTTAGTCCTGGGGGCGCCTAATGAAAAACTGTTTTTT	CASSLVLGAPNEKLFF
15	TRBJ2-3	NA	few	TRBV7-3	TGTGCCAGCAGCTTAGTGCCCCTGGGCGCAGATACGCAGTATTTT	CASSLVPLGADTQYF
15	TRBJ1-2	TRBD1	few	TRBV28	TGTGCCAGCAGTTCCGGGACAGGCCGCAACTATGGCTACACCTTC	CASSSGTGRNYGYTF
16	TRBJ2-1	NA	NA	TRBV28	TGTGCCAGCAGTCTCCCGGGACTTACCCTTAACAATGAGCAGTTCTTC	CASSLPGLTLNNEQFF
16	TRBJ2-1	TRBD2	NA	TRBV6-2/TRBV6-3	TGTGCCAGCAGTTACGCCTCTAGCGGGAGAAGGAATGAGCAGTTCTTC	CASSYASSGRRNEQFF
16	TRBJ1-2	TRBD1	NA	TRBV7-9	TGTGCCAGCAGCTCCACAGGGGGAGCCGGTGGCTATGGCTACACCTTC	CASSSTGGAGGYGYTF
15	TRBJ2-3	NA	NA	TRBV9	TGTGCCAGCAGCGTGAAGGGGACACAGAGAGATACGCAGTATTTT	CASSVKGTQRDTQYF
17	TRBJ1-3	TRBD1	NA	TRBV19	TGTGCCAGTAGTCCCTGGGGACAGACGCTCTCTGGAAACACCATATATTTT	CASSPWGQTLSGNTIYF
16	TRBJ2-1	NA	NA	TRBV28	TGTGCCAGCAAAAGACCCGACTCCCCTAACTACAATGAGCAGTTCTTC	CASKRPDSPNYNEQFF
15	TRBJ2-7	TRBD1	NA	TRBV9	TGTGCCAGCAGCGCCCGGGACAGGGGCTCCTACGAGCAGTACTTC	CASSARDRGSYEQYF
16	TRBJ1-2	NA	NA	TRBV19	TGTGCCAGTAGTATGGGAGGGGCCTCACCCCTGGGAGGCTACACCTTC	CASSMGGASPLGGYTF
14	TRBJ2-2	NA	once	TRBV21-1	TGTGCCAGCAGTCCGGGAAACAACACCGGGGAGCTGTTTTTT	CASSPGNNTGELFF
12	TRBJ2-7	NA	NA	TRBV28	TGTGCCAGCAGTTTCTTTAACTACGAGCAGTACTTC	CASSFFNYEQYF
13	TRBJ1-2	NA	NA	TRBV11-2	TGTGCCAGCAGCTTAGATGGGGGCGGCGGCTACACCTTC	CASSLDGGGGYTF
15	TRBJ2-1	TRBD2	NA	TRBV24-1	TGTGCCACCAGTGGTACTAGCGGGAGCTACAATGAGCAGTTCTTC	CATSGTSGSYNEQFF
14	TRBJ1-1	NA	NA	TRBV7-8	TGTGCCAGCAGCCGCTTTGGGGGGAGGACTGAAGCTTTCTTT	CASSRFGGRTEAFF
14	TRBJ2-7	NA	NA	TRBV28	TGTGCCAGCAGTTTCTTGCGGGCCTCCTACGAGCAGTACTTC	CASSFLRASYEQYF
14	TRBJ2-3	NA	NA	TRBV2	TGTGCCAGCAGTGAACCTAGGAGCACAGATACGCAGTATTTT	CASSEPRSTDTQYF
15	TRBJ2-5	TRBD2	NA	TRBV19	TGTGCCAGTAGTACCGGGACTAGCGGGAGGGAGACCCAGTACTTC	CASSTGTSGRETQYF
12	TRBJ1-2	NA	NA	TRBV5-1	TGCGCCAGCAGCTTGCAGTTCGATGGCTACACCTTC	CASSLQFDGYTF